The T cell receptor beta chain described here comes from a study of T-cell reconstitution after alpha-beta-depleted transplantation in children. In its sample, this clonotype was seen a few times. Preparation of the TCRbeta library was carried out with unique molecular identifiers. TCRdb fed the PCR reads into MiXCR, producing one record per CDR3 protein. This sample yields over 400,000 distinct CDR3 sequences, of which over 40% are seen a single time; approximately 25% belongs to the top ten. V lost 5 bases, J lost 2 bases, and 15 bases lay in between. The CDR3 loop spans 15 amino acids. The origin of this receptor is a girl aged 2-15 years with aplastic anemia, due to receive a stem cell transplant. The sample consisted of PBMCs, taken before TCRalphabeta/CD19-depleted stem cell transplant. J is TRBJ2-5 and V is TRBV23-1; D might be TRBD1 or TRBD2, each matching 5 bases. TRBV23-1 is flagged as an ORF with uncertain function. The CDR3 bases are TGCGCCAGCAGTATCCAGGGAGTGGGGCAAGAGACCCAGTACTTC. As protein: CASSIQGVGQETQYF.